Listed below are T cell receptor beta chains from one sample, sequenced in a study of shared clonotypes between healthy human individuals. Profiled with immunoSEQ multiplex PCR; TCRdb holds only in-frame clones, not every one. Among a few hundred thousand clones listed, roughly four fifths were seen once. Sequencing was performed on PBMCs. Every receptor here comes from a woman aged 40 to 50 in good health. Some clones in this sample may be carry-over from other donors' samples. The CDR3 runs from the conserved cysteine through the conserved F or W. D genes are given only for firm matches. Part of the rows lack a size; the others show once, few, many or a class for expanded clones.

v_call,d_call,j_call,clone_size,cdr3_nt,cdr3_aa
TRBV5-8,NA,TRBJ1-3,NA,TGTGCCAGCAGCTTGGTAGGAACAGGTCGTGGAAACACCATATATTTT,CASSLVGTGRGNTIYF
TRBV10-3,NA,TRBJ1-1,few,TGTGCCATCAGACCAGCGGTGGACACTGAAGCTTTCTTT,CAIRPAVDTEAFF
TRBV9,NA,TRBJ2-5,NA,TGTGCCAGCAGCGTAGACGTAGGGGGAGAGACCCAGTACTTC,CASSVDVGGETQYF
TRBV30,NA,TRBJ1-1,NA,TGTGCCTGGAGTGTAAACAGGAACACTGAAGCTTTCTTT,CAWSVNRNTEAFF
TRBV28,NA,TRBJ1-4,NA,TGTGCCAGCAGTTCATCGTCAAACGAAAAACTGTTTTTT,CASSSSSNEKLFF
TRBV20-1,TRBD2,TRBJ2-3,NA,TGCAGTGCCCAGAGAGGGACTAGTTTAAATTTT,CSAQRGTSLNF
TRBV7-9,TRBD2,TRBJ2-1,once,TGTGCCAGCAGCTTAAGTGGTATTGCGGGGGGCAATGAGCAGTTCTTC,CASSLSGIAGGNEQFF
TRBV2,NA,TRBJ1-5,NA,TGTGCCAGCAACCCACAGGGCTCCCCGGGACAGCCCCAGCATTTT,CASNPQGSPGQPQHF
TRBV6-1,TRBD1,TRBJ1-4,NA,TGTGCCAGCAGTGAGGGACAGGGCGGTGAAAAACTGTTTTTT,CASSEGQGGEKLFF
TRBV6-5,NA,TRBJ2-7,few,TGTGCCAGCAGCCCCAATTCTAGGGGGAGCGAGCAGTACTTC,CASSPNSRGSEQYF
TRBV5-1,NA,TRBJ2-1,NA,TGCGCCAGCAGAGGGGACAATGAGCAGTTCTTC,CASRGDNEQFF
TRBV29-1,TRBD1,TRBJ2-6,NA,TGCAGCGTTGAAGACTGGGGTGGGGGACAGGGTCCCTCTGGGGCCAACGTCCTGACTTTC,CSVEDWGGGQGPSGANVLTF
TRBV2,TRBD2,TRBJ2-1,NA,TGTGCCAGCAGGACTAGCGGGACATCCCTTGAGCAGTTCTTC,CASRTSGTSLEQFF
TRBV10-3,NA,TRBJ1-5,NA,TGTGCCATCAGCGACAGTCCCCTGAAATATAGCAATCAGCCCCAGCATTTT,CAISDSPLKYSNQPQHF
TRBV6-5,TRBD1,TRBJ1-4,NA,TGTGCCAGCAGACCAGGACAGGGTCGGGAAAAACTGTTTTTT,CASRPGQGREKLFF
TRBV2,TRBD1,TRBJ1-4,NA,TGTGCCAGAGAAGGACAGGCCGATGAAAAACTGTTTTTT,CAREGQADEKLFF
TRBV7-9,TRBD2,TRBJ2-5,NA,TGTGCCAGCAGCTCAAATAGCGGGGGGGAGACCCAGTACTTC,CASSSNSGGETQYF
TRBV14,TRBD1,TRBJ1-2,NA,TGTGCCAGCAGCCAGTACAGGGGGGGCTATGGCTACACCTTC,CASSQYRGGYGYTF
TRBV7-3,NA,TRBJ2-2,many,TGTGCCAGCAGCTTAACTGCTGTCGCCAGGGGCGGGGAGCTGTTTTTT,CASSLTAVARGGELFF
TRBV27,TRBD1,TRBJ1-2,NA,TGTGCCAGCAGGACGACAGGGGGAAACTATGGCTACACCTTC,CASRTTGGNYGYTF
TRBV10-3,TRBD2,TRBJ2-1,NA,TGTGCCATCCCTGACTTTGGGAGGGCCTACAATGAGCAGTTCTTC,CAIPDFGRAYNEQFF
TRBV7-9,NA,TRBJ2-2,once,TGTGCCAGCAGCTTAGGCCACAACGCGAACACCGGGGAGCTGTTTTTT,CASSLGHNANTGELFF
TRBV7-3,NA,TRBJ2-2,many,TGTGCCAGCAGCTTAACGACTACCCCGGGGACCGGGGAGCTGTTTTTT,CASSLTTTPGTGELFF
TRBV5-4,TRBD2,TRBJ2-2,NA,TGTGCCAGCAGCCCAGGACTAGCGGGAGGAAACACCGGGGAGCTGTTTTTT,CASSPGLAGGNTGELFF
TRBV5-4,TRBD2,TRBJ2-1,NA,TGTGCCAGCAGCACCGGGACTAGTGGGCCAAATGCCTACAATGAGCAGTTCTTC,CASSTGTSGPNAYNEQFF
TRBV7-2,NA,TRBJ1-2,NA,TGTGCCAGCAGCTTAGGTCAGAACTATGGCTACACCTTC,CASSLGQNYGYTF
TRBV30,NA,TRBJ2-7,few,TGTGCCTGGACCAAACTGAGCAGGGGTCATTACGAGCAGTACTTC,CAWTKLSRGHYEQYF
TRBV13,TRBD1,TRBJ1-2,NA,TGTGCCAGCGCCCCGACAGGGGTTGGCTACACCTTC,CASAPTGVGYTF
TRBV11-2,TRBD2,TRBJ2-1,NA,TGTGCCAGCAGCTTTACTAGCGGGAGAGCTAACAATGAGCAGTTCTTC,CASSFTSGRANNEQFF
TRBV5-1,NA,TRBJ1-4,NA,TGCGCCAGCAGCTTAGGGAGGAGAGGGGAAAAACTGTTTTTT,CASSLGRRGEKLFF
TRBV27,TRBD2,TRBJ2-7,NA,TGTGCCAGCAGTTTATCGTCTAGCGGGAGGGCCCTGTTTACTTACGAGCAGTACTTC,CASSLSSSGRALFTYEQYF
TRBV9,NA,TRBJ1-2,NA,TGTGCCAGCAGCGTACACCAGACAGGAGATAACTATGGCTACACCTTC,CASSVHQTGDNYGYTF
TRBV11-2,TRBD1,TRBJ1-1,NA,TGTGCCAGCAGCTGGTGGGGACAGACGAACACTGAAGCTTTCTTT,CASSWWGQTNTEAFF
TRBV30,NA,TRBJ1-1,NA,TGTGCCTGGGATGGGGGGCTGGACACTGAAGCTTTCTTT,CAWDGGLDTEAFF
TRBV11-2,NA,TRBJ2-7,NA,TGTGCTAGCAGCTATCGGACGGAGGAATCCTACGAGCAGTACTTC,CASSYRTEESYEQYF
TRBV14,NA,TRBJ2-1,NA,TGTGCCAGCAGCCAATTCGTTTCGGCCTACAATGAGCAGTTCTTC,CASSQFVSAYNEQFF
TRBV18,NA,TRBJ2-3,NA,TGTGCCAGCTCACCCCGGGGGACAGATACGCAGTATTTT,CASSPRGTDTQYF
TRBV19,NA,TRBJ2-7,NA,TGTGCCAGTAGTCCGAGGCTCTCCTTAGAAAGCTACGAGCAGTACTTC,CASSPRLSLESYEQYF
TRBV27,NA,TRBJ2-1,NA,TGTGCCAGCAGTTTATTTGGGGGCGTACTAAATGAGCAGTTCTTC,CASSLFGGVLNEQFF
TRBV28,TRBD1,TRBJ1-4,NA,TGTGCCAGCAGTAGACAGGGGGTGGCCCTGGATGAAAAACTGTTTTTT,CASSRQGVALDEKLFF
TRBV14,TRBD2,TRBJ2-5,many,TGTGCCAGCAGCCTCAACCTAGCGGGAGGAGAGACCCAGTACTTC,CASSLNLAGGETQYF
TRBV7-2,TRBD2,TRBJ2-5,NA,TGTGCCAGCAGCTTAGGATTACTAGCGGGGGTTTCGGAGACCCAGTACTTC,CASSLGLLAGVSETQYF
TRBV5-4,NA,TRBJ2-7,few,TGTGCCAGCAGCAGGGGTACCGGGACGGAACCCTACGAGCAGTACTTC,CASSRGTGTEPYEQYF
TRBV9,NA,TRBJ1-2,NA,TGTGCCAGCAGCGTAGAAGCACAGGGTTATGGCTACACCTTC,CASSVEAQGYGYTF
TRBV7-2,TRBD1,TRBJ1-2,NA,TGTGCCAGCAGCTTAGACCGACAGGGTGTCTTAGGCTACACCTTC,CASSLDRQGVLGYTF
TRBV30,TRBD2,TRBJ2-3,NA,TGTGCCTGGAGTCCCGGACTAGCCGCAGATACGCAGTATTTT,CAWSPGLAADTQYF
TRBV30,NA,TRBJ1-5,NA,TGTGCCTGGAGTAAGGAGGGGTGGCAGCCCCAGCATTTT,CAWSKEGWQPQHF
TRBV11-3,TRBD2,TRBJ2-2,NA,TGTGCCAGCAGCTTAGATCCCTCCGGGACTAGCGGGATCTTTTTAGGGGAGCTGTTTTTT,CASSLDPSGTSGIFLGELFF
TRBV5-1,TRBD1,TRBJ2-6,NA,TGCGCCAGCAGCTTGGCGGGGACAGGGGGGAACGGGGCCAACGTCCTGACTTTC,CASSLAGTGGNGANVLTF
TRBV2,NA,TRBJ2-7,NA,TGTGCCAGCAGTGAAGGACTATCCTACGAGCAGTACTTC,CASSEGLSYEQYF